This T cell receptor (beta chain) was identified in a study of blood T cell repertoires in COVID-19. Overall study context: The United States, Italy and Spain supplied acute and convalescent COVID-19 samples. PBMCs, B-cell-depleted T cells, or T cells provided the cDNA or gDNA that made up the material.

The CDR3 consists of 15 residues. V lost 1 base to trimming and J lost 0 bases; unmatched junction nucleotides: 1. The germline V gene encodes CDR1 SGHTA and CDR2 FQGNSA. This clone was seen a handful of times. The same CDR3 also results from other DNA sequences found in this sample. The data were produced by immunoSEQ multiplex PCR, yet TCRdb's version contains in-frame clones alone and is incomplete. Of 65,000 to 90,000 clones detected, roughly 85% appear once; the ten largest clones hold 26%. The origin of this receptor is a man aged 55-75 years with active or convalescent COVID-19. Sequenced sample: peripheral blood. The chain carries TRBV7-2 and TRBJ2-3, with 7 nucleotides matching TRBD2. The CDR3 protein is CASSLDGGSTDTQYF. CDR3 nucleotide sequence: TGTGCCAGCAGCTTAGACGGGGGGAGCACAGATACGCAGTATTTT.